The clone carrying this T cell receptor beta chain has a count of ten or more. V was pared by 0 bases and J by 2 bases, with 5 bases between. The CDR3 runs 13 residues. In germline, CDR1 is SEHNR, CDR2 FQNEAQ (reference sequence). The sample comes from a study of T-cell memory formation after mild COVID-19. Researchers used 5'RACE with constant-segment primers to make TCR alpha and TCR beta cDNA libraries that carry sample barcodes and UMIs. Via MiXCR, TCRdb re-called the 5' RACE reads, giving one row per CDR3 protein. The table lists 30,000 or so distinct CDR3 sequences, roughly 21% of them singletons.

The clonotype was recovered from an adult who had mild COVID-19 (a few samples of this study predate the infection). Cell type and time point are not known. The chain is built from TRBV7-9 and TRBJ2-7; D gene ambiguous. The sequencing input was PBMCs or a T cell subset sorted from them (not recorded which). The CDR3 DNA is TGTGCCAGCAGCTTAGCGGGGACCTACGAGCAGTACTTC. Encoded protein: CASSLAGTYEQYF. The full variable domain, with the rest looked up from reference TRBV7-9 and TRBJ2-7, is DTGVSQNPRHKITKRGQNVTFRCDPISEHNRLYWYRQTLGQGPEFLTYFQNEAQLEKSRLLSDRFSAERPKGSFSTLEIQRTEQGDSAMYLCASSLAGTYEQYFGPGTRLTVT.